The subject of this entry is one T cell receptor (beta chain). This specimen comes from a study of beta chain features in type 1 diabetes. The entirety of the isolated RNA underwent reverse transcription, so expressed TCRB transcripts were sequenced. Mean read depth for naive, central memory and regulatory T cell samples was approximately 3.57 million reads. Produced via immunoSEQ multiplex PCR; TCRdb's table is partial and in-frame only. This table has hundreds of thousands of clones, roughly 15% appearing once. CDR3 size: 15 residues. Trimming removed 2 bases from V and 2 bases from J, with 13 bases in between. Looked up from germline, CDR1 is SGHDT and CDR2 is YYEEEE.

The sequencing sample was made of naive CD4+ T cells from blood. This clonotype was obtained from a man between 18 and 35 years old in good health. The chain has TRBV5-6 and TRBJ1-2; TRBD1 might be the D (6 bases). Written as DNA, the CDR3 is TGTGCCAGCAGCTTTTGGGGTAGGGGGAACTATGGCTACACCTTC. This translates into CASSFWGRGNYGYTF.